The T cell receptor (beta chain) described here comes from a study of blood T cells in healthy people across ages. Whole-study results and caveats: In these data, TCR beta diversity tracked strongly with naive T cell percentage. Conclusively comparing naive with antigen-experienced cells was impossible with unsorted PBMCs. With donor CMV status unknown, expanded clonotype changes were possibly confounded.

CDR1 is SGDLS, CDR2 YYNGEE, per germline. The CDR3 is 15 amino acids. V shed 4 bases, J shed 2 bases, and the junction held 3 bases outside the gene matches. This clonotype was detected many times. Its antigen is as yet unknown. Sample-barcoded 5' priming and a J-beta primer mix drove a second PCR of roughly 6 to 12 cycles. TCRdb processed the 5' RACE reads anew with MiXCR; each CDR3 protein has one entry. The sample contains around 900,000 distinct CDR3 sequences, around 28% of which appear only once. The authors isolated at least 7 million PBMCs per sample. V and J are TRBV9 and TRBJ2-3; 11 nucleotides agree with TRBD2. Sequencing was carried out using blood. This receptor was obtained from a woman older than 75 in good health. The CDR3 region has the DNA TGTGCCAGCAGCTCGACTAGCGGGGACACAGATACGCAGTATTTT. The encoded protein is CASSSTSGDTDTQYF.